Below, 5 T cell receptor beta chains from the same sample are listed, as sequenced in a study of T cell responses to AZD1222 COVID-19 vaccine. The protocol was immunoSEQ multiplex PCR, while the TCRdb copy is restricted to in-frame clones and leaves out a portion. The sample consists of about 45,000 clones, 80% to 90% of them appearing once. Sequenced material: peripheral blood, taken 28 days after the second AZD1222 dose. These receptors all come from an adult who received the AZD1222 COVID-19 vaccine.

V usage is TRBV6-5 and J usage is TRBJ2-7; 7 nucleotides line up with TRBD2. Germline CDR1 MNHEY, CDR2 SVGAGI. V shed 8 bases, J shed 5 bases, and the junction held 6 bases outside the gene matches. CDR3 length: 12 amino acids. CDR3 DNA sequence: TGTGCCAGCGGGAGGGCGGACAACGAGCAGTACTTC. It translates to CASGRADNEQYF.

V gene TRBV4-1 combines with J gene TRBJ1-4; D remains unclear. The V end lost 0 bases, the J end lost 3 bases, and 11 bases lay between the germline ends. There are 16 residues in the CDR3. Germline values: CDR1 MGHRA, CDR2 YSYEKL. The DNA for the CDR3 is TGCGCCAGCAGCCAAGATTGGAGACGGCCTAATGAAAAACTGTTTTTT. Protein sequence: CASSQDWRRPNEKLFF.

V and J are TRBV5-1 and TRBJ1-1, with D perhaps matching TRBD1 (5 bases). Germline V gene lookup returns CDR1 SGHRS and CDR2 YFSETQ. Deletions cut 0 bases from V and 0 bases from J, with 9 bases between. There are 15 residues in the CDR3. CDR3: CASSLGDSLNTEAFF. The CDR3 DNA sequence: TGCGCCAGCAGCTTGGGGGACTCCTTGAACACTGAAGCTTTCTTT.

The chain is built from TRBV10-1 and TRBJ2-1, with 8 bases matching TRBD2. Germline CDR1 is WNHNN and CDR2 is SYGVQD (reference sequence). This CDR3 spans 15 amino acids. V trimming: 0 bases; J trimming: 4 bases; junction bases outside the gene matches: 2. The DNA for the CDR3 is TGCGCCAGCAGTGAGTCTAGCGGGACTTACAATGAGCAGTTCTTC. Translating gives CASSESSGTYNEQFF.

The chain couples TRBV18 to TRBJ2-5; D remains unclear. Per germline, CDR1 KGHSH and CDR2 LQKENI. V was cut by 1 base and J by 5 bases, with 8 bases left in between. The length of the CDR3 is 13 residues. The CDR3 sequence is CASSPRVLETQYF. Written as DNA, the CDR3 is TGTGCCAGCTCACCACGGGTTTTGGAGACCCAGTACTTC.